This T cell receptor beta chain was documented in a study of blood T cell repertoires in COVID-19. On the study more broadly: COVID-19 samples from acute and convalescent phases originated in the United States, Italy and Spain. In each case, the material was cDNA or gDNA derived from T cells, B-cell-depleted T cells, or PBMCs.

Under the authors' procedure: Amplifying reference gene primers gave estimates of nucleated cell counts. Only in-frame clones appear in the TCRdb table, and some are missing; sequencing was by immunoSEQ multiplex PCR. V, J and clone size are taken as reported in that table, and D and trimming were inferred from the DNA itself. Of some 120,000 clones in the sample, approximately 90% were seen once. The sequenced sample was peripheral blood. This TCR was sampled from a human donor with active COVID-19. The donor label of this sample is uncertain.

The CDR3 reads CASRGSDDTQYF. For the CDR3, the DNA is TGTGCCAGCCGGGGGTCCGACGATACGCAGTATTTT. The rearrangement links TRBV6-5 to TRBJ2-3; D might be TRBD2 (6 bases). Per germline, CDR1 MNHEY and CDR2 SVGAGI. The CDR3 runs 12 residues. Trimming cost V 8 bases and J 6 bases, with 12 bases left between them.